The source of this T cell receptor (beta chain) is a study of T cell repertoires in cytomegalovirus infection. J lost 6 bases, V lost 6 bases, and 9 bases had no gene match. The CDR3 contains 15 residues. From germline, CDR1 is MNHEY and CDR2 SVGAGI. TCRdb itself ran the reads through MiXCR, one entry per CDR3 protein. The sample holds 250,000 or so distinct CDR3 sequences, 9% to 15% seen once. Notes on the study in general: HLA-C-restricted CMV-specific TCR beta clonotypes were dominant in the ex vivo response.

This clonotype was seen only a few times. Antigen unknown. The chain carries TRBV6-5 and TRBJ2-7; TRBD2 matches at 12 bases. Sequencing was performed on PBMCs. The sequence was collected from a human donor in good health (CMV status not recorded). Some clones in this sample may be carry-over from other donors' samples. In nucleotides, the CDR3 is TGTGCCAGCAGGACTAGCGGGAGTCAGGGGGGCGAGCAGTACTTC. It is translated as CASRTSGSQGGEQYF.